This entry concerns a single TCR beta chain. The sample originates from a study of T cell changes during pregnancy in multiple sclerosis. CDR3 size: 14 residues. V gave up 5 bases and J gave up 4 bases, with 14 bases separating them. Germline V gene lookup returns CDR1 SGHNT and CDR2 YENEEA. Sequencing was performed with immunoSEQ multiplex PCR; in TCRdb, only in-frame clones are kept and a portion is missing. Altogether more than 45,000 clones are present, roughly 92% being singletons, with the ten largest covering about 0.94%. The chain couples TRBV11-3 to TRBJ2-5; perhaps TRBD1 as D (5 bases). The material was CD4+ T cells from peripheral blood mononuclear cells, obtained in the second trimester of pregnancy. This clonotype originated in a female donor in good health, enrolled as a control in a pregnancy study. This CDR3 reads CASSTPGSSETQYF. The CDR3 DNA reads TGTGCCAGCAGCACCCCAGGGTCTTCAGAGACCCAGTACTTC.